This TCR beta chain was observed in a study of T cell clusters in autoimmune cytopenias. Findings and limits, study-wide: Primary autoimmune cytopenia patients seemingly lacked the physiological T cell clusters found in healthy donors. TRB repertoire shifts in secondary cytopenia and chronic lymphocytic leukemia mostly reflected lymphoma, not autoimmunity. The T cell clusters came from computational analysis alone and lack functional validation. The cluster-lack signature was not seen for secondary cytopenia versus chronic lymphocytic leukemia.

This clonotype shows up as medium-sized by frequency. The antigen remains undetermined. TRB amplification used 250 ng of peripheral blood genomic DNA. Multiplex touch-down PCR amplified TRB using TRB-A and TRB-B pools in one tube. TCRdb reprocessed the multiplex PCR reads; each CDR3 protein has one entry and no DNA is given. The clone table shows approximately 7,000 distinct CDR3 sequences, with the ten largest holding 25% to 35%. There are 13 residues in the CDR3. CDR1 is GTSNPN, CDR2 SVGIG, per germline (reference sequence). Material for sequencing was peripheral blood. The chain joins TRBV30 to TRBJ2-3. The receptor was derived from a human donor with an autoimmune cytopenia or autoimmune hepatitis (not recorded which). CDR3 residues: CAWTKASTDTQYF.